The rows below give T cell receptor beta chains drawn from one sample of a study of blood T cell repertoires in COVID-19. TCRdb's table, derived via immunoSEQ multiplex PCR, lists solely in-frame clones and lacks some. This table has about 390,000 clones, about 87% appearing once. Material: peripheral blood. Receptors were obtained from a woman aged 55-70 years with COVID-19, enrolled during active disease. CDR3s include the opening cysteine and the closing phenylalanine or tryptophan. The order of the fields is clone size, J gene, V gene, D gene, CDR3 protein, CDR3 DNA. The D gene is left open where the match is weak. The size field is filled for only some rows; it gives once, few, many or a size class.

- | TRBJ1-3 | TRBV9 | - | CASSPDTPSFSGNTIYF | TGTGCCAGCAGCCCCGACACCCCCTCATTCTCTGGAAACACCATATATTTT
- | TRBJ1-2 | TRBV13 | - | CASSLGAGARDYGYTF | TGTGCCAGCAGCTTAGGCGCGGGGGCTCGGGACTATGGCTACACCTTC
- | TRBJ2-7 | TRBV5-1 | TRBD1 | CASSLGSRDRGIHEQYF | TGCGCCAGCAGCTTGGGAAGTCGGGACAGGGGAATCCACGAGCAGTACTTC
- | TRBJ1-1 | TRBV12-5 | - | CASGIGGTEAFF | TGTGCTAGTGGCATAGGGGGCACTGAAGCTTTCTTT
- | TRBJ1-1 | TRBV7-8 | TRBD1 | CASSLRDRGWGTEAFF | TGTGCCAGCAGCCTCCGGGACAGGGGGTGGGGCACTGAAGCTTTCTTT
- | TRBJ2-1 | TRBV28 | TRBD2 | CASTLGAGGKDNEQFF | TGTGCCAGCACCCTAGGAGCGGGGGGGAAGGACAATGAGCAGTTCTTC
once | TRBJ2-5 | TRBV9 | TRBD2 | CASSVGVGLAGVETQYF | TGTGCCAGCAGCGTGGGGGTGGGACTAGCGGGGGTCGAGACCCAGTACTTC
- | TRBJ1-5 | TRBV28 | - | CASSFLYSNQPQHF | TGTGCCAGCAGTTTTCTCTATAGCAATCAGCCCCAGCATTTT
- | TRBJ1-1 | TRBV10-1 | - | CARERQQNTEAFF | TGCGCCAGAGAGAGACAGCAGAACACTGAAGCTTTCTTT
- | TRBJ2-1 | TRBV18 | - | CASSLNMDEQFF | TGTGCCAGCTCGCTGAACATGGATGAGCAGTTCTTC
- | TRBJ2-7 | TRBV6-5 | - | CASRRTGNYEQYF | TGTGCCAGCAGGAGGACGGGGAACTACGAGCAGTACTTC
- | TRBJ1-6 | TRBV3-1/TRBV3-2 | TRBD1 | CASSLGTDNSPLHF | TGTGCCAGCAGCCTGGGGACAGATAATTCACCCCTCCACTTT
once | TRBJ2-3 | TRBV11-2 | - | CASSLEGGSTDTQYF | TGTGCCAGCAGCTTAGAGGGGGGAAGCACAGATACGCAGTATTTT
- | TRBJ2-5 | TRBV15 | - | CATSRAAETQYF | TGTGCCACCAGCAGGGCCGCTGAGACCCAGTACTTC
- | TRBJ2-3 | TRBV9 | TRBD2 | CASSPRMGTSGGQNTQYF | TGTGCCAGCAGCCCTCGCATGGGGACTAGCGGGGGACAGAATACGCAGTATTTT
once | TRBJ1-6 | TRBV23-1 | TRBD1 | CASSHLRDSNSPLHF | TGCGCCAGCAGTCACCTCCGGGACAGCAATTCACCCCTCCACTTT
- | TRBJ2-7 | TRBV5-1 | TRBD2 | CASSSLAGASYEQYF | TGCGCCAGCAGCTCCCTAGCGGGAGCTTCCTACGAGCAGTACTTC
- | TRBJ1-6 | TRBV19 | - | CASSILPGDNSPLHF | TGTGCCAGTAGTATTCTCCCGGGAGATAATTCACCCCTCCACTTT
few | TRBJ1-3 | TRBV5-5 | TRBD1 | CASSLARGQSGNTIYF | TGTGCCAGCAGCTTGGCGAGGGGGCAGTCTGGAAACACCATATATTTT
- | TRBJ1-4 | TRBV30 | - | CAWNRGASATNEKLFF | TGTGCCTGGAACCGGGGGGCTTCGGCTACTAATGAAAAACTGTTTTTT
- | TRBJ1-1 | TRBV11-2 | TRBD1 | CASSLTDRGTEAFF | TGTGCCAGCAGCTTAACCGACAGGGGGACTGAAGCTTTCTTT
- | TRBJ1-2 | TRBV19 | TRBD1 | CASRIAGTGGFFYGYTF | TGTGCCAGTAGGATTGCCGGGACAGGGGGCTTCTTCTATGGCTACACCTTC
- | TRBJ2-7 | TRBV14 | TRBD1 | CASSHLWTGRQYF | TGTGCCAGCAGCCACCTTTGGACAGGGCGGCAGTACTTC
- | TRBJ2-1 | TRBV7-2 | TRBD2 | CASSLDASGGPEQFF | TGTGCCAGCAGCTTAGATGCTAGCGGGGGCCCCGAGCAGTTCTTC
- | TRBJ1-2 | TRBV3-1/TRBV3-2 | TRBD1 | CASSQEFGGQADYGYTF | TGTGCCAGCAGCCAAGAATTTGGGGGACAGGCAGACTATGGCTACACCTTC
few | TRBJ2-2 | TRBV11-2 | TRBD1 | CASSRTGYTGELFF | TGTGCCAGCAGTAGGACAGGGTACACCGGGGAGCTGTTTTTT
once | TRBJ2-6 | TRBV10-3 | - | CAISGPTGSGANVLTF | TGTGCCATCAGTGGTCCGACAGGCTCTGGGGCCAACGTCCTGACTTTC
- | TRBJ1-5 | TRBV5-6 | - | CASSSPGDDQPQHF | TGTGCCAGCAGCTCCCCAGGGGACGATCAGCCCCAGCATTTT
few | TRBJ1-2 | TRBV4-1 | - | CASSPWTDQNYGYTF | TGCGCCAGCAGCCCCTGGACTGATCAAAACTATGGCTACACCTTC
- | TRBJ1-2 | TRBV21-1 | - | CASSKLGTGDYYGYTF | TGTGCCAGCAGCAAACTAGGGACCGGGGACTACTATGGCTACACCTTC
- | TRBJ1-6 | TRBV5-6 | - | CASSLPLGENSPLHF | TGTGCCAGCAGCTTGCCTCTTGGGGAGAATTCACCCCTCCACTTT